The rows below give T cell receptor beta chains drawn from one sample of a study of blood T cells in healthy people across ages. MiXCR, applied by TCRdb to the 5' RACE reads, yields one record per CDR3 protein. This sample carries approximately 680,000 distinct CDR3 sequences, about a third of them seen once, and the ten largest clones take 15% to 19%. Sequencing was done on a sample of blood. The origin of the receptors is a woman older than 75 in good health. CDR3s include the opening cysteine and the closing phenylalanine or tryptophan. Fields, in order: V gene, clone size, D gene, J gene, CDR3 DNA, CDR3 protein. D genes are given only for firm matches. A row's size may be missing; if present it is once, few, many or a size class.

V gene: TRBV20-1
clone size: .
D gene: TRBD1
J gene: TRBJ1-1
CDR3 DNA: TGCAGTGCTAGAACACCGGGACAGATGAACACTGAAGCTTTCTTT
CDR3 protein: CSARTPGQMNTEAFF

V gene: TRBV24-1
clone size: .
D gene: .
J gene: TRBJ2-2
CDR3 DNA: TGTGCCACCAGTGAGTCCACCGGGGAGCTGTTTTTT
CDR3 protein: CATSESTGELFF

V gene: TRBV29-1
clone size: many
D gene: TRBD1
J gene: TRBJ2-3
CDR3 DNA: TGCAGCGTTGAGACAGGGGGCACAGATACGCAGTATTTT
CDR3 protein: CSVETGGTDTQYF

V gene: TRBV7-9
clone size: many
D gene: TRBD1
J gene: TRBJ2-5
CDR3 DNA: TGTGCCAGCAGCCCGGACAGGACGCACACGTCCGGCCAGTACTTC
CDR3 protein: CASSPDRTHTSGQYF

V gene: TRBV19
clone size: few
D gene: .
J gene: TRBJ1-5
CDR3 DNA: TGTGCCAGTGCGACAGTAAGCAATCAGCCCCAGCATTTT
CDR3 protein: CASATVSNQPQHF

V gene: TRBV15
clone size: many
D gene: .
J gene: TRBJ2-5
CDR3 DNA: TGTGCCACCAGCAGAGATGTCAGTGAGACCCAGTACTTC
CDR3 protein: CATSRDVSETQYF

V gene: TRBV7-6
clone size: many
D gene: TRBD2
J gene: TRBJ2-1
CDR3 DNA: TGTGCCAGCAGCTTAGGAATACTAGCGGGGGTTAATGAGCAGTTCTTC
CDR3 protein: CASSLGILAGVNEQFF

V gene: TRBV6-6
clone size: few
D gene: .
J gene: TRBJ1-6
CDR3 DNA: TGTGCCAGCAGCCCGGGACGGCGAGATAATTCACCCCTCCACTTT
CDR3 protein: CASSPGRRDNSPLHF

V gene: TRBV7-3
clone size: many
D gene: TRBD2
J gene: TRBJ2-2
CDR3 DNA: TGTGCCAGCAGCTCTAGCGGGTTAACCGGGGAGCTGTTTTTT
CDR3 protein: CASSSSGLTGELFF

V gene: TRBV6-2/TRBV6-3
clone size: .
D gene: TRBD1
J gene: TRBJ2-7
CDR3 DNA: TGTGCCAGCAGTGCGGACAGGGGGCTGAGGAGTGAGCAGTACTTC
CDR3 protein: CASSADRGLRSEQYF

V gene: TRBV7-9
clone size: few
D gene: TRBD2
J gene: TRBJ2-1
CDR3 DNA: TGTGCCAGCAGCATGGTAGCGGGGGGGCAGGATGAGCAGTTCTTC
CDR3 protein: CASSMVAGGQDEQFF

V gene: TRBV12-3/TRBV12-4
clone size: many
D gene: .
J gene: TRBJ2-7
CDR3 DNA: TGTGCCAGCAGTTTGCGGCAGGGAGGCGACGAGCAGTACTTC
CDR3 protein: CASSLRQGGDEQYF

V gene: TRBV7-2
clone size: .
D gene: .
J gene: TRBJ2-5
CDR3 DNA: TGTGCCAGCAGCAAGGGGGGACTCCAAGAGACCCAGTACTTC
CDR3 protein: CASSKGGLQETQYF

V gene: TRBV5-8
clone size: .
D gene: .
J gene: TRBJ1-4
CDR3 DNA: TGTACCAGCCCCGGGGTTTTCAATGAAAAACTGTTTTTT
CDR3 protein: CTSPGVFNEKLFF

V gene: TRBV4-1
clone size: many
D gene: .
J gene: TRBJ2-7
CDR3 DNA: TGCGCCAGCAGCCAAGATCCCGGGTTCGAGCAGTACTTC
CDR3 protein: CASSQDPGFEQYF

V gene: TRBV29-1
clone size: few
D gene: .
J gene: TRBJ2-7
CDR3 DNA: TGCAGCGTTGAAGATTTAGCCGGGGGGCAGGTCTACGAGCAGTACTTC
CDR3 protein: CSVEDLAGGQVYEQYF

V gene: TRBV30
clone size: .
D gene: .
J gene: TRBJ1-2
CDR3 DNA: TGTGCCTGGAGTCCCGGGGGGAGTGATGGCTACACCTTC
CDR3 protein: CAWSPGGSDGYTF

V gene: TRBV2
clone size: few
D gene: .
J gene: TRBJ1-2
CDR3 DNA: TGTGCCAGCAGTTTCACAGGGACGGGCTACACCTTC
CDR3 protein: CASSFTGTGYTF

V gene: TRBV24-1
clone size: .
D gene: TRBD1
J gene: TRBJ1-5
CDR3 DNA: TGTGCCACCAGTGATTTCGGGACAGGGGAGGTGGGCTATCAGCCCCAGCATTTT
CDR3 protein: CATSDFGTGEVGYQPQHF

V gene: TRBV2
clone size: few
D gene: .
J gene: TRBJ1-2
CDR3 DNA: TGTGCCAGCAGTGAAGCGGTTAGGGGTGGCTACACCTTC
CDR3 protein: CASSEAVRGGYTF

V gene: TRBV11-2
clone size: many
D gene: TRBD1
J gene: TRBJ2-7
CDR3 DNA: TGTGCCAGCAGCTCAGACAGGGCGAAGTCCTACGAGCAGTACTTC
CDR3 protein: CASSSDRAKSYEQYF

V gene: TRBV5-1
clone size: few
D gene: .
J gene: TRBJ2-2
CDR3 DNA: TGCGCCAGCAGCTTTCGGGGAGAGGGCACCGGGGAGCTGTTTTTT
CDR3 protein: CASSFRGEGTGELFF

V gene: TRBV29-1
clone size: many
D gene: .
J gene: TRBJ2-7
CDR3 DNA: TGCAGCGCACAAACTGGGGGGACCGCGACCTACGAGCAGTACTTC
CDR3 protein: CSAQTGGTATYEQYF

V gene: TRBV5-1
clone size: .
D gene: TRBD1
J gene: TRBJ1-1
CDR3 DNA: TGCGCCAGCAGCTTAGGGGCCAGGGGGTCTAACACTGAAGCTTTCTTT
CDR3 protein: CASSLGARGSNTEAFF

V gene: TRBV15
clone size: many
D gene: TRBD1
J gene: TRBJ1-1
CDR3 DNA: TGTGCCACCAGCAGAGAAGGGGGCGCAGACACTGAAGCTTTCTTT
CDR3 protein: CATSREGGADTEAFF

V gene: TRBV18
clone size: .
D gene: .
J gene: TRBJ1-1
CDR3 DNA: TGTGCCAGCTCACCAGGGCAGAGACAGAACACTGAAGCTTTCTTT
CDR3 protein: CASSPGQRQNTEAFF

V gene: TRBV5-6
clone size: many
D gene: .
J gene: TRBJ2-1
CDR3 DNA: TGTGCCAGCAGCTTAGGTACTGTGGTGATGGAGCAGTTCTTC
CDR3 protein: CASSLGTVVMEQFF

V gene: TRBV7-6
clone size: .
D gene: TRBD1
J gene: TRBJ1-1
CDR3 DNA: TGCGCCAGCAGTCGCCGGGACAGGCCCACCGAAGCTTTCTTT
CDR3 protein: CASSRRDRPTEAFF

V gene: TRBV4-1
clone size: many
D gene: .
J gene: TRBJ2-1
CDR3 DNA: TGCGCCAGCAGCCAAAAAGGGGGTGACTACAATGAGCAGTTCTTC
CDR3 protein: CASSQKGGDYNEQFF

V gene: TRBV6-5
clone size: .
D gene: .
J gene: TRBJ1-5
CDR3 DNA: TGTGCCAGCAGTTACTCTGGGGGCCCCAATCAGCCCCAGCATTTT
CDR3 protein: CASSYSGGPNQPQHF

V gene: TRBV2
clone size: few
D gene: .
J gene: TRBJ1-3
CDR3 DNA: TGTGCCAGCAGTGTAGGACCGTCGTCTGGAAACACCATATATTTT
CDR3 protein: CASSVGPSSGNTIYF

V gene: TRBV28
clone size: few
D gene: .
J gene: TRBJ2-1
CDR3 DNA: TGTGCCAGCAGGGGGAACCCGGATGAGCAGTTCTTC
CDR3 protein: CASRGNPDEQFF

V gene: TRBV12-3/TRBV12-4
clone size: many
D gene: .
J gene: TRBJ2-6
CDR3 DNA: TGTGCCAGCAGTTTATCTGGGTCTGGGGCCAACGTCCTGACTTTC
CDR3 protein: CASSLSGSGANVLTF

V gene: TRBV7-9
clone size: .
D gene: .
J gene: TRBJ1-2
CDR3 DNA: TGTGCCAGCAGCTTAACGCAGGGAAGGGGTGATGGCTACACCTTC
CDR3 protein: CASSLTQGRGDGYTF

V gene: TRBV12-3/TRBV12-4
clone size: many
D gene: TRBD1
J gene: TRBJ1-2
CDR3 DNA: TGTGCCAGCAGCCCGACAGGGGGCGGAAGAGATGGCTACACCTTC
CDR3 protein: CASSPTGGGRDGYTF

V gene: TRBV20-1
clone size: many
D gene: .
J gene: TRBJ2-7
CDR3 DNA: TGCAGTGCTGACCCCATAGAGCAGTACTTC
CDR3 protein: CSADPIEQYF

V gene: TRBV24-1
clone size: many
D gene: TRBD2
J gene: TRBJ2-3
CDR3 DNA: TGTGCCACCAGTGGCCGCCCGGAGCGGGGGGGCCTCACAGATACGCAGTATTTT
CDR3 protein: CATSGRPERGGLTDTQYF

V gene: TRBV6-5
clone size: .
D gene: .
J gene: TRBJ2-2
CDR3 DNA: TGTGCCAGCAGTCTCAAGAGTTACGGCGCCGGGGAGCTGTTTTTT
CDR3 protein: CASSLKSYGAGELFF

V gene: TRBV3-1
clone size: few
D gene: .
J gene: TRBJ2-6
CDR3 DNA: TGTGCCAGCAGCCATTGGGCAGGACTCTCTGGGGCCAACGTCCTGACTTTC
CDR3 protein: CASSHWAGLSGANVLTF

V gene: TRBV11-1
clone size: few
D gene: .
J gene: TRBJ1-1
CDR3 DNA: TGTGCCAGCAGCTTTAACAGGAACACTGAAGCTTTCTTT
CDR3 protein: CASSFNRNTEAFF

V gene: TRBV20-1
clone size: .
D gene: .
J gene: TRBJ1-1
CDR3 DNA: TGCAGTGCTAGGGACCCGGGAACAGAAGCTTTCTTT
CDR3 protein: CSARDPGTEAFF

V gene: TRBV10-3
clone size: many
D gene: TRBD1
J gene: TRBJ2-7
CDR3 DNA: TGTGCCATCAGCCTACAGGGGATCCACGAGCAGTACTTC
CDR3 protein: CAISLQGIHEQYF

V gene: TRBV7-9
clone size: .
D gene: TRBD1
J gene: TRBJ1-2
CDR3 DNA: TGTGCCAGCAGCTTAGTGACAGGGGCAAATGGTGGCTACACCTTC
CDR3 protein: CASSLVTGANGGYTF

V gene: TRBV7-9
clone size: many
D gene: TRBD1
J gene: TRBJ2-5
CDR3 DNA: TGTGCCGGTGGACAGGGGGCAGAGACCCAGTACTTC
CDR3 protein: CAGGQGAETQYF

V gene: TRBV6-1
clone size: many
D gene: .
J gene: TRBJ1-2
CDR3 DNA: TGTGCCAGCAGTGAAGTCAGGTTCTATGGCTACACCTTC
CDR3 protein: CASSEVRFYGYTF

V gene: TRBV6-2/TRBV6-3
clone size: once
D gene: .
J gene: TRBJ1-5
CDR3 DNA: TGTGCCAGCAGTTACATCCAAGAGAATCAGCCCCAGCATTTT
CDR3 protein: CASSYIQENQPQHF

V gene: TRBV12-3/TRBV12-4
clone size: many
D gene: TRBD1
J gene: TRBJ2-7
CDR3 DNA: TGTGCCAGCAGTTTAGAGGGGGCATCCTACGAGCAGTACTTC
CDR3 protein: CASSLEGASYEQYF

V gene: TRBV7-9
clone size: few
D gene: .
J gene: TRBJ1-1
CDR3 DNA: TGTGCCAGCAGCTTACGGGAAGGGGGTGAAGCTTTCTTT
CDR3 protein: CASSLREGGEAFF

V gene: TRBV5-1
clone size: many
D gene: TRBD1
J gene: TRBJ1-1
CDR3 DNA: TGCGCCAGCAGCACGGGACAGGGGGCGAACACTGAAGCTTTCTTT
CDR3 protein: CASSTGQGANTEAFF

V gene: TRBV20-1
clone size: few
D gene: .
J gene: TRBJ2-7
CDR3 DNA: TGCAGTGCTAGAGCCCGGGGTGATTCCGGGACGTCCCGCTACGAGCAGTACTTC
CDR3 protein: CSARARGDSGTSRYEQYF

V gene: TRBV12-3/TRBV12-4
clone size: .
D gene: TRBD1
J gene: TRBJ2-1
CDR3 DNA: TGTGCCAGCAGTTACCCCGGGACAGGGAACAATGAGCAGTTCTTC
CDR3 protein: CASSYPGTGNNEQFF

V gene: TRBV15
clone size: .
D gene: TRBD2
J gene: TRBJ2-7
CDR3 DNA: TGTGCCACCAGCAGAGGGCTAGCGGGGAGCTCCTACAGGCAGTACTTC
CDR3 protein: CATSRGLAGSSYRQYF

V gene: TRBV12-3/TRBV12-4
clone size: .
D gene: .
J gene: TRBJ1-2
CDR3 DNA: TGTGCCAGCAGCCAAGGGGTTACAGCCTATGGCTACACCTTC
CDR3 protein: CASSQGVTAYGYTF

V gene: TRBV2
clone size: many
D gene: TRBD2
J gene: TRBJ2-3
CDR3 DNA: TGTGCCAGCAGTTCTAGCGGGGTCACAGATACGCAGTATTTT
CDR3 protein: CASSSSGVTDTQYF

V gene: TRBV5-5
clone size: many
D gene: .
J gene: TRBJ1-4
CDR3 DNA: TGTGCCAGCAGCTTTGATTTGGGTCGTGAAAAACTGTTTTTT
CDR3 protein: CASSFDLGREKLFF

V gene: TRBV7-3
clone size: many
D gene: .
J gene: TRBJ2-1
CDR3 DNA: TGTGCCAGCAGCTTAATATCTGGTCGCTCCTACAATGAGCAGTTCTTC
CDR3 protein: CASSLISGRSYNEQFF

V gene: TRBV7-3
clone size: .
D gene: TRBD2
J gene: TRBJ2-5
CDR3 DNA: TGTGCCGGCAGCTTTGGGGGGGGGGAGACCCAGTACTTC
CDR3 protein: CAGSFGGGETQYF